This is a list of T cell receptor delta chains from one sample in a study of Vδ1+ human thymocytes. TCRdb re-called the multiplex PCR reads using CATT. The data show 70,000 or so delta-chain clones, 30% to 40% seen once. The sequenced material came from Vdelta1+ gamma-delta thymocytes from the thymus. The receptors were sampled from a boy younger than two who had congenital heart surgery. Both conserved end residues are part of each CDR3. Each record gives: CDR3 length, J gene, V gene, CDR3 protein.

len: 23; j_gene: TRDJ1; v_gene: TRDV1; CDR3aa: CALGGHPSWHTGGYVFPTDKLIF
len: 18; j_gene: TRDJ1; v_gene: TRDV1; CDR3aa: CALGVHWGTLHSTDKLIF
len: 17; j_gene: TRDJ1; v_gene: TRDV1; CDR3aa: CALGDPRVRWGNDKLIF
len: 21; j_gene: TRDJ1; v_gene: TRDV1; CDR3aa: CALGATFTTFGDTVDTDKLIF
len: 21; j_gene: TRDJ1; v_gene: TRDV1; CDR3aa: CALGELDYLATGGYYTDKLIF
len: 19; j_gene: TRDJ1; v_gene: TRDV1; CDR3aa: CALGELCGGAPYYTDKLIF
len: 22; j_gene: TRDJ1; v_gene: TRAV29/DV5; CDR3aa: CADLSYVFPARTLIQYTDKLIF
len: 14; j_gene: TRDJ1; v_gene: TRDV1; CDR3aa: CALGRGFYTDKLIF
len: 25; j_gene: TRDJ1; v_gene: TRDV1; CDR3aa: CALGVLGVSAPFLWGIPPYTDKLIF
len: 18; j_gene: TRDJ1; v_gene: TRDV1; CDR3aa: CALGEQFPTPQYTDKLIF
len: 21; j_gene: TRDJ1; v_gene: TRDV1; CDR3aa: CALGAHPSYWGIGEYTDKLIF
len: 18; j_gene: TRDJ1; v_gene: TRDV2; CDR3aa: CACGTVPWGTRHTDKLIF
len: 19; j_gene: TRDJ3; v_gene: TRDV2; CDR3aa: CACDTPTGGHSWDTRQMFF
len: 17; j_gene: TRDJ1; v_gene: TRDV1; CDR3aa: CALGKGWGDNRTDKLIF
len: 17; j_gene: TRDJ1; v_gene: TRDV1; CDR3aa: CALGPPRRSRWTDKLIF
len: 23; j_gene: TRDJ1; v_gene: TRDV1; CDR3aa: CALGELPHLKLGDTPPMPIKLIF
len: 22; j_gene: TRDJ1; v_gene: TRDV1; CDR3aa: CALGDSPSYYRGINFYTDKLIF
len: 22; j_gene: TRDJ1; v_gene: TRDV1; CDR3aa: CALGEIPSPDGTGNLYTDKLIF
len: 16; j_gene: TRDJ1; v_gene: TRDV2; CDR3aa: CACDTRGVHYTDKLIF
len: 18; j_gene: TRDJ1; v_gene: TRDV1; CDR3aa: CALGVSWGILLYTDKLIF
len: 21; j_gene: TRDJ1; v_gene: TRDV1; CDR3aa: CALGDGPSYPGIGSYTDKLIF
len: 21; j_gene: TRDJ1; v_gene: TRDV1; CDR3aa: CALGELAATGAHWGIPDKLIF
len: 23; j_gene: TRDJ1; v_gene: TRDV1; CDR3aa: CALGELPLFLRVGDTRIGDKLIF
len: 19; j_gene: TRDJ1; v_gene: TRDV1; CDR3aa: CALGEPLLDLHTRTDKLIF
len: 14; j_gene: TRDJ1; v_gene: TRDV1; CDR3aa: CALGGEAAGDKLIF
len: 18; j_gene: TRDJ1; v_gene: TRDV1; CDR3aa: CALGEPPRTGDATDKLIF
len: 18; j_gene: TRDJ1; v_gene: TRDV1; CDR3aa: CALGVSTKGGKKTDKLIF
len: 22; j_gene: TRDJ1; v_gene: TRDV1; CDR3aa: CALGELLFPTPTGGYASDKLIF
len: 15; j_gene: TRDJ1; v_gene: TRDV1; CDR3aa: CALGDLGLLDDKLIF
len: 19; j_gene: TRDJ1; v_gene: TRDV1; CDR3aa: CALGDLSAFPPGDTDKLIF
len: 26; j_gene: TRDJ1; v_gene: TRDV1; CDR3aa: CALGALQKEPHTWGIRYNGGTDKLIF
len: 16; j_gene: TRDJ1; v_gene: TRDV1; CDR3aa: CALGDLGMVDQQGLIF
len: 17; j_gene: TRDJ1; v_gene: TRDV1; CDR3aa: CALGEYQRLYYTDKLIF
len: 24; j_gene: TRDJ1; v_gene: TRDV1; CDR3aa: CALGEPTAGGLPYVLGLQTDKLIF
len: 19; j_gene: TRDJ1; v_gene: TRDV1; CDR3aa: CALGEVNKRWGQPTDKLIF
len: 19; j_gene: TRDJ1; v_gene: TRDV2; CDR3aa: CACDCLHLGIPPYTDKLIF
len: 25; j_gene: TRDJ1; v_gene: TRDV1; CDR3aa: CALGEVPGSSDIYWGIRLVADKLIF
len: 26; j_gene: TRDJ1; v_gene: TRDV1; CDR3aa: CALGEIGLQPFLHPVVLILDTDKLIF
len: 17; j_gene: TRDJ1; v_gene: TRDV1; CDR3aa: CALGAIPLRLKADKLIF
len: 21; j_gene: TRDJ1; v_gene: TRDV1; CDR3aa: CALGGNPRHGGYAVYTDKLIF
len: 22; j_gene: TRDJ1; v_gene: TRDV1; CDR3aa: CALGERIHLPHLTGAEADKLIF
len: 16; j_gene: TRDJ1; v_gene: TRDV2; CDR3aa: CACVIYWGTHPDKLIF
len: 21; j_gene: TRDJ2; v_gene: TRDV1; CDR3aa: CALGEYHPGVLGGSLTAQLFF
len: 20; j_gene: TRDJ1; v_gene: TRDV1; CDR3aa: CALGIPSVLGDTLGTDKLIF
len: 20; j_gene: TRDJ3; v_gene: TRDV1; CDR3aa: CALGEGSGFRSSWDTRQMFF
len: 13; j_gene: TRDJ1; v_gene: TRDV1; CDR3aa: CALGDRLTDKLIF
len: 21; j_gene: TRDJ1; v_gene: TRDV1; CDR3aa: CALGNVSYVGDIAGGTDKLIF
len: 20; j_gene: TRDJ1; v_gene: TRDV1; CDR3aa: CALGEPVLGDPMAGTDKLIF
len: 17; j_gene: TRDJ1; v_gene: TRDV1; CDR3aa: CALDLHVKGYPPDKLIF
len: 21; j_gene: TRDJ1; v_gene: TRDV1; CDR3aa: CALGTRTSYGVGGLYTDKLIF
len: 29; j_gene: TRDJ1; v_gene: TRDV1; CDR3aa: CALGPLFLRSVGDTAIRSGGGSYTDKLIF
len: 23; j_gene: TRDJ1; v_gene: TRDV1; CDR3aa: CALGERPGALPTGTGGYADKLIF
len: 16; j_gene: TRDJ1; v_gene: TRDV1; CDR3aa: CALGESCPSWDHKLIF
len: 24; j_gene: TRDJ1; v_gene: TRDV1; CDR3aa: CALGPGSDSFLRWLGDKGTDKLIF
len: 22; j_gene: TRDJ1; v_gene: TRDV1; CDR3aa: CALGQSPAQGGLDSTATGKLIF
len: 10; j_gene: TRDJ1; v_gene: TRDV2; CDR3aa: CACKVDKLIF
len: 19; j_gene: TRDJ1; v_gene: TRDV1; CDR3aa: CALGEGVPFLLGDTDKLIF
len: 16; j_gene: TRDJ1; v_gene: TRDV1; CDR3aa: CALGELPGDYTDKLIF
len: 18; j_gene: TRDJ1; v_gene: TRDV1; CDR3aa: CALRRQAGGLKVTDKLIF